The 27 T cell receptor beta chains listed next were all sequenced from one sample in a study of shared T cell receptors in the human thymus. Only in-frame clones appear in the TCRdb table, and some are missing; sequencing was by immunoSEQ multiplex PCR. Of about 380,000 clones detected, roughly 94% appear once; the ten largest clones hold around 0.019%. Sequencing was done on a sample of thymocytes. The source is a human donor.

The gene calls are TRBV4-3 and TRBJ2-6, with TRBD1 as a possible D gene (6 bases). V was pared by 3 bases and J by 4 bases, with 19 bases between. The CDR3 contains 18 residues. The germline CDR1 and CDR2 sequences are LGHNA and YSLEER. CDR3 DNA: TGCGCCAGCAGCCATGTCGCAACACAGGGTCCCGGGGCCAACGTCCTGACTTTC. Amino acid sequence: CASSHVATQGPGANVLTF.

The V gene is TRBV5-8, the J gene TRBJ1-4; D ambiguous. CDR3 size: 13 residues. V lost 2 bases and J 6 bases, leaving 8 bases between the germline ends. The germline gives CDR1 SGHTS, CDR2 YDEGEE. CDR3 in amino acids: CASSFLGDEKLFF. DNA for the CDR3: TGTGCCAGCAGCTTTTTAGGTGATGAAAAACTGTTTTTT.

V usage is TRBV10-1 and J usage is TRBJ2-7; tentatively, D is TRBD1 (6 bases). The germline V gene encodes CDR1 WNHNN and CDR2 SYGVQD (reference sequence). This CDR3 region has 16 residues. V was shortened by 2 bases and J by 3 bases, with 17 bases between the two germline ends. The CDR3 DNA is TGCGCCAGCAGTGAGCCTTCTATACAGGGCCGCTACGAGCAGTACTTC. It encodes CASSEPSIQGRYEQYF.

The chain couples TRBV5-6 to TRBJ2-1; a possible D gene is TRBD1 (5 bases). V lost 1 base and J lost 0, with 14 bases in between. This CDR3 spans 17 amino acids. Germline assignment: CDR1 SGHDT and CDR2 YYEEEE. For the CDR3, the DNA is TGTGCCAGCAGCTTGAAAAGGGGTCAGGTCTCCTACAATGAGCAGTTCTTC. Translating gives CASSLKRGQVSYNEQFF. Together with reference TRBV5-6 and TRBJ2-1, the CDR3 gives the full variable domain: DAGVTQSPTHLIKTRGQQVTLRCSPKSGHDTVSWYQQALGQGPQFIFQYYEEEERQRGNFPDRFSGHQFPNYSSELNVNALLLGDSALYLCASSLKRGQVSYNEQFFGPGTRLTVL.

The genes are TRBV5-1 and TRBJ1-1; D possibly corresponds to TRBD1 (6 bases). Per the germline V gene, CDR1 is SGHRS and CDR2 is YFSETQ. Trimming took 4 bases from V and 0 from J, leaving 25 bases between them. CDR3 length: 19 amino acids. The CDR3 spells CASSPPPEQGRPMNTEAFF. The CDR3 bases are TGCGCCAGCAGCCCACCCCCGGAACAGGGACGACCCATGAACACTGAAGCTTTCTTT. Based on the CDR3 plus reference TRBV5-1 and TRBJ1-1, the full variable domain is KAGVTQTPRYLIKTRGQQVTLSCSPISGHRSVSWYQQTPGQGLQFLFEYFSETQRNKGNFPGRFSGRQFSNSRSEMNVSTLELGDSALYLCASSPPPEQGRPMNTEAFFGQGTRLTVV.

The rearrangement uses TRBV7-6 and TRBJ2-5, with a possible D match to TRBD2 (5 bases). The CDR3 has 16 residues. V was pared by 5 bases and J by 5 bases, with 21 bases between. Germline CDR1 SGHVS, CDR2 FNYEAQ. The CDR3 bases are TGTGCCAGCAGCCCTCGTAAGGGCCCCCCGGGGGAGACCCAGTACTTC. It codes for CASSPRKGPPGETQYF.

V and J are TRBV4-3 and TRBJ1-3; D perhaps matches TRBD1 (5 bases). Per germline, CDR1 LGHNA and CDR2 YSLEER. Trimming removed 3 bases from V and 10 bases from J, with 13 bases in between. CDR3 length equals 13 residues. For the CDR3, the DNA is TGCGCCAGCAGCCACCCGTCAAAGGGGACCATATATTTT. Translated, it gives CASSHPSKGTIYF.

The chain uses TRBV6-5 and TRBJ1-5, with a possible D match to TRBD1 (5 bases). This CDR3 has 14 amino acids. The V gene lost 7 bases and the J gene lost 0 bases, with 10 bases spanning the gap. Germline V gene data show CDR1 as MNHEY and CDR2 as SVGAGI. The CDR3 coding sequence is TGTGCCAGCATCAGGGACGGTAGCAATCAGCCCCAGCATTTT. Its protein product is CASIRDGSNQPQHF.

V and J are TRBV29-1 and TRBJ2-7; D is perhaps TRBD1 (5 bases). The CDR3 is 12 amino acids. Trimming shortened V by 4 bases and J by 6 bases, and 13 bases separated the two germline ends. The germline CDR1 and CDR2 sequences are SQVTM and ANQGSEA. The CDR3 loop reads CSVGQGSGEQYF. The CDR3 DNA follows: TGCAGCGTTGGTCAGGGATCCGGCGAGCAGTACTTC.

The chain combines TRBV28 with TRBJ1-1; 11 bases line up with TRBD1. This CDR3 has 19 amino acids. V trimming: 3 bases; J trimming: 6 bases; junction bases outside the gene matches: 18. CDR1 and CDR2 from the germline V gene are MDHEN and SYDVKM. CDR3 sequence: CASSFPLTGTGGCVAEAFF. The CDR3 coding sequence is TGTGCCAGCAGTTTCCCCCTGACCGGGACAGGGGGGTGTGTCGCTGAAGCTTTCTTT.

The chain joins TRBV7-3 to TRBJ2-3, with D possibly being TRBD2 (6 bases). Trimming removed 7 bases at V and 1 base at J, with 21 bases between. CDR1 is SGHTA, CDR2 FQGTGA, per germline. The CDR3 is 17 residues long. The CDR3 spells CASISLGREVGTDTQYF. The CDR3 nucleotides read TGTGCCAGCATCTCCTTGGGCAGGGAGGTTGGCACAGATACGCAGTATTTT.

The V gene is TRBV18, the J gene TRBJ1-1; D unresolved. This CDR3 has 14 amino acids. V was pared by 0 bases and J by 5 bases, with 10 bases between. Germline V gives CDR1 KGHSH, CDR2 LQKENI. The CDR3 coding sequence is TGTGCCAGCTCACCACCATGTGGGAATACTGAAGCTTTCTTT. Translation: CASSPPCGNTEAFF.

The genes are TRBV29-1 and TRBJ2-1; D unresolved. Germline CDR1 and CDR2: SQVTM and ANQGSEA. The CDR3 covers 16 residues. With 0 bases removed from V and 4 bases from J, the gap between germline ends came to 16 bases. CDR3 loop: CSVEDLSRVGYNEQFF. For the CDR3, the DNA is TGCAGCGTTGAAGATCTTAGCCGTGTGGGTTACAATGAGCAGTTCTTC.

The J gene is TRBJ2-7, the V gene TRBV2, with D hard to call. Looked up from germline, CDR1 is SNHLY and CDR2 is FYNNEI. The CDR3 loop spans 13 amino acids. With 2 bases removed from V and 5 bases from J, the gap between germline ends came to 10 bases. CDR3 residues: CASSEWLGNEQYF. The CDR3 DNA is TGTGCCAGCAGTGAATGGCTGGGAAACGAGCAGTACTTC.

This clone appeared a few times. The chain employs TRBV28 and TRBJ1-5, with a possible D match to TRBD1 (5 bases). V shed 2 bases and J shed 0 bases, with 11 bases lying between them. CDR3 length: 16 residues. The germline V gene encodes CDR1 MDHEN and CDR2 SYDVKM. CDR3 region: CASSLTPGYSNQPQHF. The CDR3 DNA reads as TGTGCCAGCAGTTTAACCCCAGGGTATAGCAATCAGCCCCAGCATTTT. Looking up the rest from reference TRBV28 and TRBJ1-5 gives the full variable domain: DVKVTQSSRYLVKRTGEKVFLECVQDMDHENMFWYRQDPGLGLRLIYFSYDVKMKEKGDIPEGYSVSREKKERFSLILESASTNQTSMYLCASSLTPGYSNQPQHFGDGTRLSIL.

This clone was seen a single time. The J gene is TRBJ1-5, the V gene TRBV7-9, with D possibly TRBD1 on 5 matching bases. Germline V lookup: CDR1 SEHNR, CDR2 FQNEAQ (reference sequence). V dropped 1 base and J dropped 1 base, with 14 bases sitting between them. The CDR3 contains 17 residues. CDR3 residues: CASSLVGVKGSNQPQHF. DNA of the CDR3: TGTGCCAGCAGCTTAGTGGGGGTGAAGGGAAGCAATCAGCCCCAGCATTTT.

The chain couples TRBV27 to TRBJ2-5; perhaps TRBD2 as D (6 bases). This CDR3 has 13 residues. Germline V CDR1 and CDR2: MNHEY, SMNVEV (reference sequence). Trimming cost V 6 bases and J 10 bases, with 18 bases left between them. In DNA, the CDR3 is TGTGCCAGCAGCGTGGGTTTTGGGGGGATCCAGTACTTC. Translated: CASSVGFGGIQYF.

The chain links TRBV28 to TRBJ2-7; no clear D gene. The CDR3 extends over 12 amino acids. Germline loops: CDR1 MDHEN, CDR2 SYDVKM. V lost 6 bases to trimming and J lost 0 bases, with 6 bases between them. In DNA form, the CDR3 reads TGTGCCAGCAGCCAGATCTCCTACGAGCAGTACTTC. Translated, it gives CASSQISYEQYF.

The chain employs TRBV7-9 and TRBJ2-2, with TRBD1 identical over 11 bases. The trim removed 2 bases at V and 5 bases at J, leaving 10 bases unmatched. CDR1 and CDR2 from the germline V gene are SEHNR and FQNEAQ (reference sequence). CDR3 length: 18 residues. The CDR3 spells CASSLRDSGTGGTGELFF. In nucleotides, the CDR3 is TGTGCCAGCAGCTTAAGGGATTCGGGGACAGGGGGAACCGGGGAGCTGTTTTTT. Based on the CDR3 plus reference TRBV7-9 and TRBJ2-2, the full variable domain is DTGVSQNPRHKITKRGQNVTFRCDPISEHNRLYWYRQTLGQGPEFLTYFQNEAQLEKSRLLSDRFSAERPKGSFSTLEIQRTEQGDSAMYLCASSLRDSGTGGTGELFFGEGSRLTVL.

The chain joins TRBV15 to TRBJ2-7, with TRBD1 identical over 8 bases. CDR1 LNHNV and CDR2 YYDKDF come from the germline V gene (reference sequence). With 1 base clipped from V and 2 bases from J, the junction kept 4 bases outside the gene matches. The CDR3 totals 15 residues. This CDR3 reads CATSRVPGQAYEQYF. CDR3 DNA sequence: TGTGCCACCAGCAGAGTGCCGGGACAGGCCTACGAGCAGTACTTC.

In this sample, this clone turned up once. The chain uses TRBV27 and TRBJ1-5; 7 bases align to TRBD1. V lost 6 bases, J lost 7 bases, and 15 bases stayed unmatched. This CDR3 contains 16 residues. Germline V lookup: CDR1 MNHEY, CDR2 SMNVEV (reference sequence). CDR3 DNA: TGTGCCAGCAGCCAAGGCGCAGGGGGGGCATGGCAGCCCCAGCATTTT. Translating it yields CASSQGAGGAWQPQHF.

This clone was recorded only once. The J gene is TRBJ1-4, the V gene TRBV27, with D unresolved. Germline assignment: CDR1 MNHEY and CDR2 SMNVEV (reference sequence). V lost 2 bases to trimming and J lost 4 bases, with 11 bases between them. The length of the CDR3 is 15 residues. The DNA for the CDR3 is TGTGCCAGCAGTTTAATCGGGCGAGGTAATGAAAAACTGTTTTTT. Protein sequence: CASSLIGRGNEKLFF.

CDR3 sequence: CASSPEWKNTEAFF. CDR3 DNA: TGTGCCAGCAGCCCCGAGTGGAAAAACACTGAAGCTTTCTTT. V usage is TRBV7-9 and J usage is TRBJ1-1, with D unresolved. V lost 5 bases to trimming and J lost 2 bases, with 12 bases between them. The germline V gene encodes CDR1 SEHNR and CDR2 FQNEAQ (reference sequence). The CDR3 has 14 residues. Variable domain in full (rest from reference TRBV7-9 and TRBJ1-1): DTGVSQNPRHKITKRGQNVTFRCDPISEHNRLYWYRQTLGQGPEFLTYFQNEAQLEKSRLLSDRFSAERPKGSFSTLEIQRTEQGDSAMYLCASSPEWKNTEAFFGQGTRLTVV.

V gene TRBV5-4 combines with J gene TRBJ2-1; D gene uncertain. From germline, CDR1 is SGHNT and CDR2 YYREEE (reference sequence). V was shortened by 0 bases and J by 5 bases, with 6 bases between the two germline ends. The CDR3 is 13 amino acids. This chain's CDR3 is CASSLVGHNEQFF. CDR3 nucleotide sequence: TGTGCCAGCAGCTTGGTCGGACACAATGAGCAGTTCTTC.

The chain links TRBV29-1 to TRBJ1-2; 7 bases align to TRBD1. The CDR3 consists of 16 residues. The germline V gene has CDR1 SQVTM and CDR2 ANQGSEA. V shed 0 bases, J shed 4 bases, and the junction held 11 bases outside the gene matches. CDR3 residues: CSVEEGGPQITYGYTF. CDR3 nucleotides: TGCAGCGTTGAAGAAGGGGGCCCACAAATTACCTATGGCTACACCTTC.

This clone was detected once. The chain has TRBV4-3 and TRBJ2-7, with 11 positions matching TRBD1. V dropped 5 bases and J dropped 3; count of bases not matched to a gene: 9. The CDR3 runs 16 residues. Germline CDR1 and CDR2: LGHNA and YSLEER. The CDR3 DNA is TGCGCCAGCAGCACCAATCGGGACAGGGGGGTCTACGAGCAGTACTTC. Encoded protein: CASSTNRDRGVYEQYF.

The chain is built from TRBV18 and TRBJ2-7; D is perhaps TRBD1 (6 bases). CDR1 is KGHSH and CDR2 is LQKENI in the germline V gene. Trimming took off 6 bases at V and 2 bases at J, with 26 bases between the two ends. The length of the CDR3 is 18 residues. CDR3 sequence (DNA): TGTGCCAGCTCGCCTAATATCCCAAGACAGGAGCCCACCTACGAGCAGTACTTC. Its translation: CASSPNIPRQEPTYEQYF.